This T cell receptor beta chain derives from a study of early T cells in non-severe SARS-CoV-2 infection. TCRdb re-derived calls from the 5' RACE reads in MiXCR, one entry per CDR3 protein. This table holds roughly 120,000 distinct CDR3 sequences, around 14% found once. V lost 3 bases to trimming and J lost 0 bases, with 9 bases between them. The CDR3 runs 15 residues. In germline, CDR1 is MNHNY, CDR2 SVGAGI (reference sequence). The sample holds a few counts of this clonotype. This TCR was recovered from an adult who was a healthcare worker with PCR-confirmed SARS-CoV-2 infection or an uninfected control (not recorded which). This chain joins TRBV6-6 and TRBJ1-5, with D unclear. Source material: whole blood. The CDR3 sequence: CASSYDYDSNQPQHF. The CDR3 coding sequence is TGTGCCAGCAGTTATGATTATGATAGCAATCAGCCCCAGCATTTT.